This T cell receptor (beta chain) appears in the sequencing data of a study of shared clonotypes between healthy human individuals. Overall study results and limits: At large depth, rarefaction still showed sorted-subset sequencing to be incomplete. Clonotypes that were shared across a handful of donors made up 4.5% to 5% of naive CD4 clonotypes.

On sorted subsets, replicate PCRs used about 180 ng DNA, or about 30,000 T cell genomes. Assay used: immunoSEQ multiplex PCR; TCRdb lists only in-frame clones, some missing. The table records about 380,000 clones, about 97% of them present only once. The donors were adults (healthy and HIV-negative) with no recent acute infections or vaccinations. Germline V CDR1 and CDR2: SEHNR, FQNEAQ (reference sequence). This CDR3 spans 15 amino acids. The V and J ends lost 4 bases and 3 bases, in that order; junction bases with no gene match: 6. On this clone itself: The antigen remains unidentified.

Sequenced sample: memory CD8+ T cells sorted from blood. The subset is: CD45RO+ cells pooled with CCR7-negative TemRA cells. The TCR sequence derives from a man aged 25-40 years in good health. The rearrangement joins TRBV7-9 to TRBJ2-7, with 10 bases identical to TRBD1. The CDR3 region has the DNA TGTGCCAGCAGCTCCTCGGGACAGGGGAACTACGAGCAGTACTTC. Its protein is CASSSSGQGNYEQYF.